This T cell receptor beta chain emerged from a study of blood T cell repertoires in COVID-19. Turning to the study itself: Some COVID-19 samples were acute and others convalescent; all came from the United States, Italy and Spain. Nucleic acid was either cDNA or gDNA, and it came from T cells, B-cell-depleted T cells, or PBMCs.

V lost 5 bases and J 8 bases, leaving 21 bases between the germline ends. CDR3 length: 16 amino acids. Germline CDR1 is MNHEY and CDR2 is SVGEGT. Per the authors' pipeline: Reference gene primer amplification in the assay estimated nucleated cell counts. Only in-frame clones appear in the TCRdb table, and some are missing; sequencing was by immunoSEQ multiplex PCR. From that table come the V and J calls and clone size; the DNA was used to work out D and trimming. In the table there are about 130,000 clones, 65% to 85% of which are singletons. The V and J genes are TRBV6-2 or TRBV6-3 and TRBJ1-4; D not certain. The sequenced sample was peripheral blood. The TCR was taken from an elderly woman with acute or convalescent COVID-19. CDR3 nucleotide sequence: TGTGCCAGCAGTCAGCTCCTCCGGGGAGGGAGCGAAAAACTGTTTTTT. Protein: CASSQLLRGGSEKLFF.